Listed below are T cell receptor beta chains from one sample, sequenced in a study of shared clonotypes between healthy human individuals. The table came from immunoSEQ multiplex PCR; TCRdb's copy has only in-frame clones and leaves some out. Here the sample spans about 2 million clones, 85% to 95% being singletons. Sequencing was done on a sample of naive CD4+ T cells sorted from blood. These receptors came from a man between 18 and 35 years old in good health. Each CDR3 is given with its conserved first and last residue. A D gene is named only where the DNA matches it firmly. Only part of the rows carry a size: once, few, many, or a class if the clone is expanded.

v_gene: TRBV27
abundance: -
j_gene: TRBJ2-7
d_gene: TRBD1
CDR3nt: TGTGCCAGCAGTTTAACAGGGGATAGCTACGAGCAGTACTTC
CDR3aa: CASSLTGDSYEQYF

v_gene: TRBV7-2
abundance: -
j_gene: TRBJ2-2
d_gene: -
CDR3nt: TGTGCCAGCAGCCAAGGGACGGGGAGCACCGGGGAGCTGTTTTTT
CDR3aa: CASSQGTGSTGELFF

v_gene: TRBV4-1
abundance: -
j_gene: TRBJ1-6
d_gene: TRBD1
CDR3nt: TGCGCCAGCAGCCAAGCCCGGGACAGGTCCTATTCACCCCTCCACTTT
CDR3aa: CASSQARDRSYSPLHF

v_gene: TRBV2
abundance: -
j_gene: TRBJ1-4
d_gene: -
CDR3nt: TGTGCCAGCAGTGACTCAGATTCAACTAATGAAAAACTGTTTTTT
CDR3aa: CASSDSDSTNEKLFF

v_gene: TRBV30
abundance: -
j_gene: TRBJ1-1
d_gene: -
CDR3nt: TGTGCCTGGAATCGTCCGGACAGGAACACTGAAGCTTTCTTT
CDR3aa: CAWNRPDRNTEAFF

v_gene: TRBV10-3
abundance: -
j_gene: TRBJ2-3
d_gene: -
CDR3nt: TGTGCCATCAGTGCTCGCACCTCGGGCACAGATACGCAGTATTTT
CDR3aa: CAISARTSGTDTQYF

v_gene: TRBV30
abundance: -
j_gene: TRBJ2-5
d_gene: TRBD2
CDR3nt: TGTGCCTGGAGTCGGGGACTAGCGGGGGTCCAAGAGACCCAGTACTTC
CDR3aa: CAWSRGLAGVQETQYF

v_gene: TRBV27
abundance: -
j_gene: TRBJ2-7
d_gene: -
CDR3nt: TGTGCCAGCAGTTTAGGGGTAGGACGCCTCTACGAGCAGTACTTC
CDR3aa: CASSLGVGRLYEQYF

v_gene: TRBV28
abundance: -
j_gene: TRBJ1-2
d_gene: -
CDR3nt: TGTGCCAGCAGCCCCTCCGCCCCCTTAGGGGGCTACACCTTC
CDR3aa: CASSPSAPLGGYTF

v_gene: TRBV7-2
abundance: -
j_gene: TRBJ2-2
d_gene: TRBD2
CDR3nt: TGTGCCAGCAGCTTGACTAGCGGGGGCACCACCGGGGAGCTGTTTTTT
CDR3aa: CASSLTSGGTTGELFF

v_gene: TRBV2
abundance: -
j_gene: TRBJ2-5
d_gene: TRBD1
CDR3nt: TGTGCCAGCAGTGGCTGGGACAGTGGGGGTGGTGGAGAGACCCAGTACTTC
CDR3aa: CASSGWDSGGGGETQYF

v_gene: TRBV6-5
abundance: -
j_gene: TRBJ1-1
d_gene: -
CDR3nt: TGTGCCAGCAGCAACGCCGGGACCGCGAACACTGAAGCTTTCTTT
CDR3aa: CASSNAGTANTEAFF

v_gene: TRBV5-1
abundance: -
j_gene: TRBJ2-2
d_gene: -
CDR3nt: TGCGCCAGCAGCTTGCTGACTGGGGAAGGCACCGGGGAGCTGTTTTTT
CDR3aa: CASSLLTGEGTGELFF

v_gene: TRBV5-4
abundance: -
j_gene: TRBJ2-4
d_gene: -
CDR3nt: TGTGCCAGCAGCTCGCCGGGGGCTGGCATTCAGTACTTC
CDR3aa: CASSSPGAGIQYF

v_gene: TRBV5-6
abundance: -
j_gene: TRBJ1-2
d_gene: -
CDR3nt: TGTGCCAGCAGCTTGGGGTGGGATAGCGACTACACCTTC
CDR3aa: CASSLGWDSDYTF

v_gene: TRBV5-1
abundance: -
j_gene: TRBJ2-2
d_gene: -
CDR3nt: TGCGCCAGCAGCTTGCGAGACAGCACCGGGGAGCTGTTTTTT
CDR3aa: CASSLRDSTGELFF

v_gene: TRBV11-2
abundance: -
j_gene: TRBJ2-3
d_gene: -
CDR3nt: TGTGCCAGCAGCTCTTTACGCGGTCGGACAGATACGCAGTATTTT
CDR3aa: CASSSLRGRTDTQYF

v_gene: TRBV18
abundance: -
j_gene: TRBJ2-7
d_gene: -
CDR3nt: TGTGCCAGCTCACCACCGGGGATCTACGAGCAGTACTTC
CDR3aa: CASSPPGIYEQYF

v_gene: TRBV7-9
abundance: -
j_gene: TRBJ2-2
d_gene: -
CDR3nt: TGTGCCAGCAGCTTTTACGTCCGAGACACCGGGGAGCTGTTTTTT
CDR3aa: CASSFYVRDTGELFF

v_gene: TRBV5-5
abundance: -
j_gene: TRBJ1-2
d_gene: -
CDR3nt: TGTGCCAGCAGCCGAGGGGATTCTAACTATGGCTACACCTTC
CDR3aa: CASSRGDSNYGYTF

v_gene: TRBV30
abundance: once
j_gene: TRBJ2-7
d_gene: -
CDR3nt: TGTGCCTTCAAGTCCTTAACCCGAGGCGAGCAGTACTTC
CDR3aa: CAFKSLTRGEQYF

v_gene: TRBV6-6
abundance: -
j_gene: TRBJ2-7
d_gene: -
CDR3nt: TGTGCCAGCAGTTACTGGGGGGCAGTAAGCGAGCAGTACTTC
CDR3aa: CASSYWGAVSEQYF

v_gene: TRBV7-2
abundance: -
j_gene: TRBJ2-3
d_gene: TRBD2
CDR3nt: TGTGCCAGCAGCCCCCGGACTAGCGGGAGCTCTAGCACAGATACGCAGTATTTT
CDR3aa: CASSPRTSGSSSTDTQYF

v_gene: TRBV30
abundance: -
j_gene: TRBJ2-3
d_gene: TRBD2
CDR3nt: TGTGCCTGGAGTGTGGGACTAGCGGCCAGCACAGATACGCAGTATTTT
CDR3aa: CAWSVGLAASTDTQYF

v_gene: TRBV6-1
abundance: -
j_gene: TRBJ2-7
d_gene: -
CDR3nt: TGTGCCAGCAGTGAAGCACGGTACGAGCAGTACTTC
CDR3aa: CASSEARYEQYF

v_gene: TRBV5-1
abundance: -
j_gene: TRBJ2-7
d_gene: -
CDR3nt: TGCGCCAGCAGCCAGGGTACCACCTACGAGCAGTACTTC
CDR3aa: CASSQGTTYEQYF

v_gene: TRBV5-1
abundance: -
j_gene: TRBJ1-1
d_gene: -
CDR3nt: TGCGCCAGCAGCTTGAAACAGGGCAGTGAGAACACTGAAGCTTTCTTT
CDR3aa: CASSLKQGSENTEAFF

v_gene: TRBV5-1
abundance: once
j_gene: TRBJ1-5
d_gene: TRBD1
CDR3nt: TGCGCCAGCAGCCCAGGGACAGGGGGCGCCGGTCAGCCCCAGCATTTT
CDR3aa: CASSPGTGGAGQPQHF

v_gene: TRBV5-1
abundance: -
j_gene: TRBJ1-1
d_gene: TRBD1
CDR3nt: TGCGCCAGCAGCCCTGGGACAGTCACTGAAGCTTTCTTT
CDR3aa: CASSPGTVTEAFF

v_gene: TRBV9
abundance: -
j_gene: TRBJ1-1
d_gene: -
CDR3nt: TGTGCCAGCAGCTCCGGTGGCGGCTCCTCCACTGAAGCTTTCTTT
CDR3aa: CASSSGGGSSTEAFF

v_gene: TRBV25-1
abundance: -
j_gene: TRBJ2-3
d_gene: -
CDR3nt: TGTGCCAGCAGTGAGGCAAACAGGGGCACAGATACGCAGTATTTT
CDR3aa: CASSEANRGTDTQYF

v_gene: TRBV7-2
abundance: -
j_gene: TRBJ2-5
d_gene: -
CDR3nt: TGTGCCAGCAGCCGAGGGGGGAGCGAGACCCAGTACTTC
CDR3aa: CASSRGGSETQYF

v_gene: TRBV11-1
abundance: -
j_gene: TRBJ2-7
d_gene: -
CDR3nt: TGTGCCAGCAGCTTTGGAAGAGCAGCCTTTAAGGAGGCCTACGAGCAGTACTTC
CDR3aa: CASSFGRAAFKEAYEQYF

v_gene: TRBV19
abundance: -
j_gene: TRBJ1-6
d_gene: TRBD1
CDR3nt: TGTGCCAGTACAGGGGGGGGATATAATTCACCCCTCCACTTT
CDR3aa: CASTGGGYNSPLHF

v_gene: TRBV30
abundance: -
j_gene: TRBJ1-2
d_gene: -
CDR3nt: TGTGCCTGGAGTGTGCCAGATTATGGCTACACCTTC
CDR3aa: CAWSVPDYGYTF

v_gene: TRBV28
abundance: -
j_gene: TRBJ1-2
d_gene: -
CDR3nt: TGTGCCAGCAGCCCACCCGGCGGCGGCTACACCTTC
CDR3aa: CASSPPGGGYTF

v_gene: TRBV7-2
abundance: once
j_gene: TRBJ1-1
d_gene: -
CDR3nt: TGTGCCAGCAGCATCTCAGGGGTTAGGACTGAAGCTTTCTTT
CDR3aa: CASSISGVRTEAFF

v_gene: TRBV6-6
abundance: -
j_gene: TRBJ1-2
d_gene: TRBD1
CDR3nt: TGTGCCAGCAGTGACTCGACAGGGGGCATAGGCTACACCTTC
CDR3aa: CASSDSTGGIGYTF

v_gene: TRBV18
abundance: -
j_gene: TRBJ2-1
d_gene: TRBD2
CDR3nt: TGTGCCAGCTCACCACCGAGTCTAGCGGGTGGAACCTACAATGAGCAGTTCTTC
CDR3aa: CASSPPSLAGGTYNEQFF